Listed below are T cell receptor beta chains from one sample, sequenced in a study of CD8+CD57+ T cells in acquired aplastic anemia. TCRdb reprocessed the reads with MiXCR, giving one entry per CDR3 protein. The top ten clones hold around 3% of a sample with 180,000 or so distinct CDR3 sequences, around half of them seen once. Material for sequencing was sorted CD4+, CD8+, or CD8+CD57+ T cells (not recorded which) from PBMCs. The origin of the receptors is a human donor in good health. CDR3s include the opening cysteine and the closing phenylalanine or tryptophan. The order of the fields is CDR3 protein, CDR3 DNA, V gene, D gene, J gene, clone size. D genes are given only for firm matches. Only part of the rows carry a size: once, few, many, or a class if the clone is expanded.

CASSLGQGEETQYF | TGTGCCAGCAGCTTGGGACAGGGAGAAGAGACCCAGTACTTC | TRBV7-7 | TRBD1 | TRBJ2-5 | few
CASNRGGSGYTF | TGTGCCAGCAACAGGGGAGGTAGTGGCTACACCTTC | TRBV25-1 | TRBD1 | TRBJ1-2 | .
CASSPSGLTQYF | TGTGCCAGCAGCCCCTCAGGTTTGACCCAGTACTTC | TRBV14 | . | TRBJ2-5 | .
CASSLRTGGLETQYF | TGCGCCAGCAGCTTGCGAACAGGGGGCTTGGAGACCCAGTACTTC | TRBV5-1 | TRBD1 | TRBJ2-5 | .
CASSHGTSGRGSETQYF | TGTGCCAGCAGCCACGGGACTAGCGGGAGAGGGTCAGAGACCCAGTACTTC | TRBV7-8 | TRBD2 | TRBJ2-5 | many
CAIKGSQRGADTQYF | TGTGCCATCAAGGGTAGCCAGCGGGGGGCAGATACGCAGTATTTT | TRBV10-3 | TRBD2 | TRBJ2-3 | many
CASSPVAGEGWDTEAFF | TGTGCTAGCAGCCCCGTGGCGGGGGAGGGTTGGGACACTGAAGCTTTCTTT | TRBV7-7 | . | TRBJ1-1 | .
CATARQATNEKLFF | TGTGCCACCGCCAGACAGGCAACTAATGAAAAACTGTTTTTT | TRBV15 | . | TRBJ1-4 | many
CASRAGTAQYF | TGTGCCAGTAGGGCAGGGACGGCTCAGTACTTC | TRBV19 | . | TRBJ2-4 | .
CASSIGSSPLHF | TGTGCCAGTAGTATCGGGAGTTCACCCCTCCACTTT | TRBV19 | . | TRBJ1-6 | .
CASSPSGDGYEQYF | TGCGCCAGCAGCCCTTCAGGTGACGGCTACGAGCAGTACTTC | TRBV4-1 | . | TRBJ2-7 | many
CASSPRGKYNEQFF | TGTGCCAGCAGCCCAAGGGGGAAGTACAATGAGCAGTTCTTC | TRBV11-2 | . | TRBJ2-1 | many
CASSGGSNSKMNTEAFF | TGCGCCAGCAGCGGGGGGTCGAACTCCAAGATGAACACTGAAGCTTTCTTT | TRBV5-1 | . | TRBJ1-1 | many
CASSQLYVPYEQYF | TGTGCCAGCAGCCAACTATACGTCCCCTACGAGCAGTACTTC | TRBV3-1 | . | TRBJ2-7 | .
CASTLKGGNQPQHF | TGTGCCAGTACCCTAAAGGGAGGGAACCAGCCCCAGCATTTT | TRBV19 | . | TRBJ1-5 | many
CASSYRTGEGYTF | TGTGCCAGCAGTTACAGGACAGGGGAAGGCTACACCTTC | TRBV6-5 | TRBD1 | TRBJ1-2 | .
CASSLPGQEISPLHF | TGTGCCAGCAGCTTACCCGGACAGGAGATTTCACCCCTCCACTTT | TRBV7-2 | TRBD1 | TRBJ1-6 | .
CASSLEGAGTDTQYF | TGTGCCAGCAGCTTGGAAGGGGCCGGCACAGATACGCAGTATTTT | TRBV5-4 | . | TRBJ2-3 | many
CASSWRDSTDTQYF | TGCGCCAGCAGCTGGCGGGACTCGACAGATACGCAGTATTTT | TRBV5-1 | . | TRBJ2-3 | many
CASSIQWNNQPQHF | TGTGCCAGTAGTATACAATGGAACAATCAGCCCCAGCATTTT | TRBV19 | . | TRBJ1-5 | many
CASRGQGTGEETQYF | TGTGCCAGCAGAGGACAGGGGACAGGGGAAGAGACCCAGTACTTC | TRBV6-2/TRBV6-3 | TRBD1 | TRBJ2-5 | few
CASSPLDRGVGEQYF | TGTGCCAGCAGCCCACTAGACAGGGGGGTCGGCGAGCAGTACTTC | TRBV3-1 | TRBD1 | TRBJ2-7 | many
CASSQGDSEDEQYF | TGCGCCAGCAGCCAGGGGGACAGTGAGGACGAGCAGTACTTC | TRBV4-1 | TRBD1 | TRBJ2-7 | .
CAWRGGLNQPQHF | TGTGCCTGGAGGGGGGGCCTCAATCAGCCCCAGCATTTT | TRBV30 | . | TRBJ1-5 | .
CASSGQGPGNTIYF | TGCGCCAGCAGTGGACAGGGGCCTGGAAACACCATATATTTT | TRBV10-2 | TRBD1 | TRBJ1-3 | few
CASTYSTGLGEKLFF | TGTGCCAGCACCTATTCGACAGGGCTTGGCGAAAAACTGTTTTTT | TRBV2 | TRBD1 | TRBJ1-4 | few